Presented here are 3 T cell receptor beta chains from one specimen sequenced in a study of beta chain features in type 1 diabetes. Investigators reverse transcribed all isolated RNA, so they sequenced expressed TCRB transcripts. TCRdb keeps only in-frame clones here, not all; method: immunoSEQ multiplex PCR. The sample shows a few hundred thousand clones, approximately 12% of them seen only once. Input material: naive CD4+ T cells from blood. The receptors originated from a man aged 18 to 30 in good health.

The rearrangement links TRBV19 to TRBJ2-7; 8 nucleotides agree with TRBD2. This CDR3 is 15 amino acids long. V was pared by 1 base and J by 0 bases, with 2 bases of the junction left unmatched. CDR1 and CDR2 (germline): LNHDA, SQIVND (reference sequence). CDR3 sequence: CASSIGGGTSYEQYF. Here the CDR3 DNA reads TGTGCCAGTAGTATAGGCGGGGGGACCTCCTACGAGCAGTACTTC.

This clone was counted only a few times. V gene TRBV28 combines with J gene TRBJ2-7; no clear D. Germline loops: CDR1 MDHEN, CDR2 SYDVKM. Trimming cost V 8 bases and J 3 bases, with 5 bases left between them. This CDR3 is built from 10 residues. The CDR3 here is CASGHYEQYF. CDR3 nucleotide sequence: TGTGCCAGCGGGCACTACGAGCAGTACTTC.

The genes are TRBV9 and TRBJ2-7; D ambiguous. V shed 0 bases and J shed 1 base, with 8 bases lying between them. The CDR3 spans 14 residues. Germline values: CDR1 SGDLS, CDR2 YYNGEE. CDR3 in amino acids: CASSVEAWSYEQYF. In DNA form, the CDR3 reads TGTGCCAGCAGCGTAGAAGCTTGGTCCTACGAGCAGTACTTC.